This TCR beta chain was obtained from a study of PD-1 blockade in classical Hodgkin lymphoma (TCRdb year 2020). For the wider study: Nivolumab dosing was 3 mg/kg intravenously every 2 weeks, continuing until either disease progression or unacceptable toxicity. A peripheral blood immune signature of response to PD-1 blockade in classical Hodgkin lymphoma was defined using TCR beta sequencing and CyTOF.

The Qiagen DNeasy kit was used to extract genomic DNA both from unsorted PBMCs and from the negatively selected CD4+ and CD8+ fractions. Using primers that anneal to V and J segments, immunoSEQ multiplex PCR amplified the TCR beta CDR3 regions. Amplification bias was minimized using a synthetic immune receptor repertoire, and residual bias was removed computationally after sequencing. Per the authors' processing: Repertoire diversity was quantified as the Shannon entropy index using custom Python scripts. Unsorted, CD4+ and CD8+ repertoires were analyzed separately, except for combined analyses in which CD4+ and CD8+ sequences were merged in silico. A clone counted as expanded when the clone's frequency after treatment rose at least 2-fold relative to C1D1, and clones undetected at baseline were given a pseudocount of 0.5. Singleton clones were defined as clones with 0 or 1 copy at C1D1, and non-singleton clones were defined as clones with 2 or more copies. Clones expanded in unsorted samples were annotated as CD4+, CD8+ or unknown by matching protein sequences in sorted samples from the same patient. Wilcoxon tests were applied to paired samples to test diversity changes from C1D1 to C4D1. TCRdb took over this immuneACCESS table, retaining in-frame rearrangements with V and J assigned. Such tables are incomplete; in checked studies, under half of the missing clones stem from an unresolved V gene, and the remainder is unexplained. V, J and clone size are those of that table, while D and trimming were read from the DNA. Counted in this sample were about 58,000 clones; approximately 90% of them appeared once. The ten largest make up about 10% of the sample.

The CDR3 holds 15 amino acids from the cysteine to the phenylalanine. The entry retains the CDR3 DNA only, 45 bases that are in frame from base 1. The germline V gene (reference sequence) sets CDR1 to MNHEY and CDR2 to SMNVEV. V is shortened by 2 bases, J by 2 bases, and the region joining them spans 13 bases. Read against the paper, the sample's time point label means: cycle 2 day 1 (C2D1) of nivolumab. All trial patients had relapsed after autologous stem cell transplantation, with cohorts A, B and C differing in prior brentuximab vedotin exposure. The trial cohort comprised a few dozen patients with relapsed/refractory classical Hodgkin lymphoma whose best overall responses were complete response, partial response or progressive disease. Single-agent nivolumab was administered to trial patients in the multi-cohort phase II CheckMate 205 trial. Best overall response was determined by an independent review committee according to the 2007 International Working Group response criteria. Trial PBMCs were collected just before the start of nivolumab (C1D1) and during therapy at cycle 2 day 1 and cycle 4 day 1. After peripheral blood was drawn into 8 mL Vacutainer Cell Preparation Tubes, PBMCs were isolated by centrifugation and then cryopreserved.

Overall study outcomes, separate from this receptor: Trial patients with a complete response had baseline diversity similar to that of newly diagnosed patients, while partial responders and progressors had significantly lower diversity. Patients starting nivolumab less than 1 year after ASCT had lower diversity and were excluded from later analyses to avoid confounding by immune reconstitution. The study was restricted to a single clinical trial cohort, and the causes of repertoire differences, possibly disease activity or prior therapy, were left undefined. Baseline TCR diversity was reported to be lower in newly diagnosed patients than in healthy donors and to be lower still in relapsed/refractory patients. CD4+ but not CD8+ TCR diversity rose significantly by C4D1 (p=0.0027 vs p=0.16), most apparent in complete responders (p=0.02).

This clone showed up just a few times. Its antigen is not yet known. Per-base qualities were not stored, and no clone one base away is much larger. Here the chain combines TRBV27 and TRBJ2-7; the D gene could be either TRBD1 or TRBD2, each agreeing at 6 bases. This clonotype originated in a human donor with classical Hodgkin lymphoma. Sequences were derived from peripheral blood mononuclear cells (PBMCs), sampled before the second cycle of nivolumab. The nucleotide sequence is TGTGCCAGCAGTTTAATCGCAGGGGAGGCCTACGAGCAGTACTTC. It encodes CASSLIAGEAYEQYF.